This TCR beta chain was sequenced during a study of Graves' ophthalmopathy and Graves' hyperthyroidism. Study-wide context: Ahead of any treatment, peripheral blood was obtained at the initial diagnosis.

The CDR3 extends over 16 amino acids. J was trimmed by 5 bases and V by 4 bases; bases with no gene match: 10. The germline gives CDR1 SGHRS, CDR2 YFSETQ. The sequenced template was RNA, covering the TCR beta CDR3 region. HTBI primers were used in a first-round RT-PCR, which preceded a second-round multiplex PCR. TCRdb reprocessed the multiplex PCR reads via MiXCR and lists one record per CDR3 protein. The sample contains hundreds of thousands of distinct CDR3 sequences, approximately 39% of which appear only once. The sample was peripheral blood. The sequence came from an adult man with Graves' ophthalmopathy. This chain connects TRBV5-1 to TRBJ2-5; 11 bases match TRBD1. In DNA, the CDR3 is TGCGCCAGCAGCCTCCGAGGACAGGGGGCGAAGGAGACCCAGTACTTC. Translation gives CASSLRGQGAKETQYF.